This passage covers 25 T cell receptor beta chains from one sample sequenced in a study of T-cell memory formation after mild COVID-19. MiXCR, run by TCRdb on the 5' RACE reads, gives a single entry per CDR3 protein. In the table there are roughly 350,000 distinct CDR3 sequences, 28% of which are singletons. Sequencing input: PBMCs or a T cell subset sorted from them (not recorded which). These receptors were obtained from an adult woman who had mild COVID-19 (a few samples of this study predate the infection). Cell type and time point are not known.

The V call is TRBV5-1, the J call TRBJ1-1; no reliable D call. This CDR3 has 15 amino acids. Looked up from germline, CDR1 is SGHRS and CDR2 is YFSETQ. With 0 bases removed from V and 0 bases from J, the gap between germline ends came to 9 bases. The CDR3 reads CASSLAPHMNTEAFF. The CDR3 nucleotides read TGCGCCAGCAGCTTGGCCCCCCATATGAACACTGAAGCTTTCTTT.

This clonotype was recorded a few times. The chain recombines TRBV7-9 with TRBJ2-5; 8 bases line up with TRBD1. The CDR3 is 15 residues long. Germline loops: CDR1 SEHNR, CDR2 FQNEAQ (reference sequence). V lost 4 bases, J lost 2 bases, and 6 bases stayed unmatched. CDR3 nucleotides: TGTGCCAGCAGCTCTACCGGACAGGGACAAGAGACCCAGTACTTC. Protein: CASSSTGQGQETQYF.

The sample holds a few counts of this clonotype. The chain employs TRBV15 and TRBJ1-1; D is unresolved. The CDR3 extends over 17 amino acids. Trimming removed 1 base from V and 1 base from J, with 16 bases in between. The V gene's germline CDR1 is LNHNV and CDR2 YYDKDF (reference sequence). CDR3 nucleotides: TGTGCCACCAGCAGAGCGGGCAGGTTAGGTGAGAACACTGAAGCTTTCTTT. Protein: CATSRAGRLGENTEAFF. Variable domain in full (rest from reference TRBV15 and TRBJ1-1): DAMVIQNPRYQVTQFGKPVTLSCSQTLNHNVMYWYQQKSSQAPKLLFHYYDKDFNNEADTPDNFQSRRPNTSFCFLDIRSPGLGDTAMYLCATSRAGRLGENTEAFFGQGTRLTVV.

This clonotype turned up a few times. The chain employs TRBV29-1 and TRBJ2-7; 7 positions match TRBD2. The length of the CDR3 is 13 residues. The J segment lost 3 bases and the V segment lost 3 bases, leaving 5 bases of the junction unmatched. The germline CDR1 and CDR2 sequences are SQVTM and ANQGSEA. This chain's CDR3 is CSVDSGTNYEQYF. In nucleotides, the CDR3 is TGCAGCGTTGACTCCGGGACTAACTACGAGCAGTACTTC.

V is TRBV29-1 and J is TRBJ2-7; 14 bases align to TRBD2. The CDR3 covers 13 residues. Trimming removed 7 bases from V and 4 bases from J; junction bases left unmatched: 3. The V gene's germline CDR1 is SQVTM and CDR2 ANQGSEA. CDR3 sequence reads: CSARLAGGYEQYF. The CDR3 DNA is TGCAGCGCCCGACTAGCGGGAGGGTACGAGCAGTACTTC.

This clonotype was recorded many times. The genes are TRBV12-3 or TRBV12-4 and TRBJ2-4; 8 nucleotides align to TRBD1. V dropped 6 bases and J dropped 6; count of bases not matched to a gene: 4. CDR3 length equals 13 residues. The CDR3 reads CASSSTGANIQYF. The CDR3 nucleotides are TGTGCCAGCAGCTCGACAGGGGCAAACATTCAGTACTTC.

The J gene is TRBJ1-2, the V gene TRBV4-3; perhaps TRBD1 as D (6 bases). V was clipped by 5 bases and J by 4 bases, with 11 bases between them. CDR3 length equals 13 residues. Germline values: CDR1 LGHNA, CDR2 YSLEER. The CDR3 sequence: CASSGRGIYGYTF. CDR3 sequence (DNA): TGCGCCAGCAGCGGCAGGGGAATCTATGGCTACACCTTC.

The chain has TRBV12-2 and TRBJ2-5; TRBD1 is taken as the D call from the table, unchecked against the DNA. TRBV12-2 is a recognized pseudogene. The CDR3 contains 18 residues. The CDR3 is CASRTKTGAGGYMETQYF. DNA of the CDR3: TGTGCAAGTCGCACTAAGACGGGGGCAGGGGGCTATATGGAGACCCAGTACTTC.

This clonotype turned up a few times. The V and J genes are TRBV11-2 and TRBJ1-2; D not resolved. The germline CDR1 and CDR2 sequences are SGHAT and FQNNGV. V was trimmed by 3 bases and J by 7 bases, leaving 9 bases between them. The CDR3 spans 12 residues. The CDR3 protein is CASSFAAGGYTF. The CDR3, as DNA: TGTGCCAGCAGCTTTGCAGCTGGTGGCTACACCTTC.

This clonotype has a handful of counts. V and J are TRBV7-8 and TRBJ2-6; D unresolved. The ends were cut back, 5 bases at V and 2 bases at J, with 13 bases in the middle. The CDR3 is made up of 16 amino acids. CDR1 SGHVS and CDR2 FQNEAQ come from the germline V gene. The DNA of the CDR3 is TGTGCCAGCAGCGAACCTAGGGTGCCTGGGGCCAACGTCCTGACTTTC. Protein product: CASSEPRVPGANVLTF.

This clonotype was observed a handful of times. This sequence joins TRBV24-1 and TRBJ1-3; 12 bases line up with TRBD1. The length of the CDR3 is 17 residues. Germline-derived CDR1 and CDR2 are KGHDR and SFDVKD. The V and J ends lost 5 bases and 0 bases, in that order; junction bases with no gene match: 4. The CDR3 is CATSAGTGGGSGNTIYF. For the CDR3, the DNA is TGTGCCACCAGTGCCGGGACAGGGGGCGGCTCTGGAAACACCATATATTTT.

This clonotype was observed at least ten times. The rearrangement uses TRBV29-1 and TRBJ2-2; TRBD1 matches at 7 bases. The CDR3 covers 14 residues. The junction had 4 bases not matched to a gene; V was cut back by 4 bases and J by 2 bases. Germline assignment: CDR1 SQVTM and CDR2 ANQGSEA. The CDR3 region is CSVVRGQNTGELFF. The CDR3 DNA sequence: TGCAGCGTTGTGAGGGGGCAAAACACCGGGGAGCTGTTTTTT.

This clonotype has only a few counts. The rearrangement joins TRBV7-2 to TRBJ2-5, with D maybe TRBD1 (5 bases). The CDR3 runs 17 residues. The germline V gene encodes CDR1 SGHTA and CDR2 FQGNSA. The germline V and J ends were trimmed by 1 base and 1 base, with 16 bases remaining between them. The CDR3 nucleotides read TGTGCCAGCAGCTTAGTTAGCAGGGTCTACTCCCAAGAGACCCAGTACTTC. It is translated as CASSLVSRVYSQETQYF.

The chain couples TRBV3-1 to TRBJ2-5; D remains ambiguous. This CDR3 contains 15 residues. Germline V gene sequence: CDR1 LGHDT, CDR2 YNNKEL (reference sequence). Trimming left V 1 base short and J 2 bases short, with 11 bases between. The CDR3 spells CASSQAYGPQETQYF. The CDR3 DNA follows: TGTGCCAGCAGCCAAGCGTATGGGCCGCAAGAGACCCAGTACTTC.

This chain links TRBV29-1 with TRBJ2-5; no clear D. CDR1 is SQVTM and CDR2 is ANQGSEA in the germline V gene. V dropped 6 bases and J dropped 5 bases, with 16 bases sitting between them. The CDR3 runs to 13 residues. The CDR3 DNA reads as TGCAGCGTCCGAGCCCCCCCGAAGGAGACCCAGTACTTC. Encoded protein: CSVRAPPKETQYF.

The CDR3 region is CATSSRPQGIDTQYF. The CDR3 bases are TGTGCCACCAGCAGCCGACCACAGGGCATAGATACGCAGTATTTT. V and J are TRBV15 and TRBJ2-3; TRBD1 might be the D (6 bases). V gave up 3 bases and J gave up 5 bases, with 15 bases separating them. Per the germline V gene, CDR1 is LNHNV and CDR2 is YYDKDF (reference sequence). The CDR3 has 15 residues. Full variable domain (rest looked up from reference TRBV15 and TRBJ2-3): DAMVIQNPRYQVTQFGKPVTLSCSQTLNHNVMYWYQQKSSQAPKLLFHYYDKDFNNEADTPDNFQSRRPNTSFCFLDIRSPGLGDTAMYLCATSSRPQGIDTQYFGPGTRLTVL.

This clonotype was observed a handful of times. The CDR3 is CASSYRRTKPYNEQFF. Here the CDR3 DNA reads TGTGCCAGCAGTTACCGGCGGACTAAGCCCTACAATGAGCAGTTCTTC. V and J are TRBV6-5 and TRBJ2-1; D possibly corresponds to TRBD2 (6 bases). With 2 bases removed from V and 2 bases from J, the gap between germline ends came to 13 bases. In germline, CDR1 is MNHEY, CDR2 SVGAGI. The CDR3 has 16 residues.

This clonotype came up once. The V gene is TRBV24-1, the J gene TRBJ2-5; D possibly corresponds to TRBD1 (6 bases). The germline V gene encodes CDR1 KGHDR and CDR2 SFDVKD. This CDR3 spans 14 amino acids. The germline V and J ends were trimmed by 3 bases and 3 bases, with 10 bases remaining between them. CDR3 sequence: CATSDPGDKETQYF. CDR3 sequence (DNA): TGTGCCACCAGTGATCCTGGGGACAAAGAGACCCAGTACTTC.

This clonotype was observed a few times. This sequence joins TRBV12-3 or TRBV12-4 and TRBJ2-5; TRBD2 agrees at 7 bases. This CDR3 is 16 amino acids long. With 4 bases clipped from V and 5 bases from J, the junction kept 13 bases outside the gene matches. The CDR3 nucleotides read TGTGCCAGCAGTTCTTCCCTAGCGGCGGGGAGTGAGACCCAGTACTTC. Amino acids: CASSSSLAAGSETQYF.

The CDR3 nucleotides read TGTGCCAGCAGGGGGGTATACTCTGGCTACACCTTC. It encodes CASRGVYSGYTF. This chain joins TRBV12-3 or TRBV12-4 and TRBJ1-2, with a possible D match to TRBD1 (5 bases). CDR3 length equals 12 residues. With 6 bases removed from V and 7 bases from J, the gap between germline ends came to 12 bases.

This clonotype appeared a few times. CDR3 sequence: CSAKAGPGEKLFF. DNA for the CDR3: TGCAGTGCTAAGGCAGGCCCTGGGGAAAAACTGTTTTTT. This chain uses TRBV20-1 with TRBJ1-4; the D is unclear. Trimming removed 4 bases from V and 8 bases from J, with 14 bases in between. CDR3 length equals 13 residues. The germline V gene has CDR1 DFQATT and CDR2 SNEGSKA (reference sequence).

This clonotype was counted a few times. The chain employs TRBV4-1 and TRBJ2-3; 11 bases align to TRBD1. The CDR3 totals 16 residues. Germline V gives CDR1 MGHRA, CDR2 YSYEKL. With V trimmed by 4 bases and J by 3 bases, 6 bases remained unmatched. The CDR3 nucleotides read TGCGCCAGCAGCCTTATGGACAGGGGGCGAACAGATACGCAGTATTTT. Its translation is CASSLMDRGRTDTQYF.

This clonotype was detected only a few times. The chain couples TRBV24-1 to TRBJ1-3; D is perhaps TRBD1 (6 bases). The germline V and J ends were trimmed by 2 bases and 2 bases, with 6 bases remaining between them. Germline V gene lookup returns CDR1 KGHDR and CDR2 SFDVKD. This CDR3 contains 14 residues. CDR3 sequence reads: CATSDSGAGNTIYF. CDR3 bases: TGTGCCACCAGTGATTCAGGGGCTGGAAACACCATATATTTT.

This clonotype was observed a handful of times. The chain links TRBV25-1 to TRBJ2-5; 8 bases align to TRBD1. With V trimmed by 3 bases and J by 5 bases, 2 bases remained unmatched. CDR1 MGHDK and CDR2 SYGVNS come from the germline V gene. The CDR3 covers 13 residues. The CDR3 here is CASSDRGRETQYF. CDR3 bases: TGTGCCAGCAGTGACAGGGGGCGGGAGACCCAGTACTTC.

This rearrangement joins TRBV5-1 to TRBJ2-5, with D uncertain. The V end was cut by 3 bases, the J end by 0 bases, with 9 bases between. Germline-derived CDR1 and CDR2 are SGHRS and YFSETQ. This CDR3 spans 14 amino acids. CDR3 bases: TGCGCCAGCAGCTCAGAACCTAACCAAGAGACCCAGTACTTC. Translating gives CASSSEPNQETQYF.